The 17 T cell receptor beta chains in this list originate from one sample, sequenced in a study of CD8 T cells in Susac syndrome. Random hexamers were used to reverse transcribe roughly 0.5 to 1 ug of RNA. Using its own MiXCR run on the immunoSEQ multiplex PCR reads, TCRdb lists one record per CDR3 protein. The table records approximately 110,000 distinct CDR3 sequences, approximately 95% of them present only once. Sequenced material: CD8+ T cells from PBMCs. The origin of the receptors is a human donor with multiple sclerosis.

The J gene is TRBJ2-1, the V gene TRBV11-2, with 8 bases identical to TRBD1. Germline CDR1 SGHAT, CDR2 FQNNGV. The CDR3 spans 13 residues. The trim removed 5 bases at V and 7 bases at J, leaving 4 bases unmatched. The CDR3 protein is CASSPRTGNEQFF. In DNA form, the CDR3 reads TGTGCCAGCAGCCCCCGGACAGGGAATGAGCAGTTCTTC.

The V gene is TRBV27, the J gene TRBJ2-3; possibly TRBD1 or TRBD2 for D (5 bases each). From germline, CDR1 is MNHEY and CDR2 SMNVEV (reference sequence). The length of the CDR3 is 15 residues. The ends were cut back, 0 bases at V and 9 bases at J, with 16 bases in the middle. The CDR3 loop reads CASSLSGGPYGTQYF. The DNA for the CDR3 is TGTGCCAGCAGTTTATCTGGGGGACCATATGGGACGCAGTATTTT.

Regarding this clonotype: The junction and the germline gene differ at one end; a read error may be behind it. The chain carries TRBV11-3 and TRBJ1-1; 9 bases agree with TRBD1. This CDR3 region has 16 residues. Germline CDR1 reads SGHNT; CDR2 reads YENEEA. The CDR3 DNA follows: TGTGCCAGCAGCTCACGGACAGGGGAAGGATACACTGAATCTTTCTTT. This translates into CASSSRTGEGYTESFF.

This chain uses TRBV6-1 with TRBJ2-7; 8 bases map to TRBD1. Germline lookup yields CDR1 MNHNS and CDR2 SASEGT. V was pared by 4 bases and J by 0 bases, with 5 bases of the junction left unmatched. This CDR3 contains 15 residues. This CDR3 reads CASSVNRGASYEQYV. The CDR3 bases are TGTGCCAGCAGTGTTAACAGGGGGGCCTCCTACGAGCAGTACGTC.

The chain couples TRBV7-2 to TRBJ2-2; D gene unclear. The CDR3 covers 14 residues. V lost 5 bases to trimming and J lost 4 bases, with 11 bases between them. CDR1 is SGHTA, CDR2 FQGNSA, per germline. The DNA of the CDR3 is TGTGCCAGCAGCGCCAGGATGTTCACCGGGGAGCTGTTTTTT. Protein sequence: CASSARMFTGELFF.

The chain recombines TRBV27 with TRBJ2-3, with D maybe TRBD1 (5 bases). Trimming cost V 3 bases and J 1 base, with 8 bases left between them. The CDR3 is made up of 14 amino acids. Per the germline V gene, CDR1 is MNHEY and CDR2 is SMNVEV (reference sequence). CDR3 region: CASSFLRGTDTQYF. The CDR3 coding sequence is TGTGCCAGCAGTTTCCTCAGGGGCACAGATACGCAGTATTTT.

This clonotype appeared a few times. This chain connects TRBV5-1 to TRBJ2-2; no reliable D call. The CDR3 runs to 13 residues. V was cut by 0 bases and J by 10 bases, with 10 bases left in between. The germline V gene has CDR1 SGHRS and CDR2 YFSETQ. DNA for the CDR3: TGCGCCAGCAGCTTGGGTGGGCTCGCGGAGCTGTTTTTT. Its protein product is CASSLGGLAELFF.

This chain links TRBV7-9 with TRBJ2-7; no clear D. Germline lookup yields CDR1 SEHNR and CDR2 FQNEAQ (reference sequence). This CDR3 contains 15 residues. The V gene lost 4 bases and the J gene lost 1 base, with 14 bases spanning the gap. This CDR3 reads CASSSDTSLSYEQYV. Here the CDR3 DNA reads TGTGCCAGCAGCTCCGACACCTCCTTGTCCTACGAGCAGTACGTC.

V is TRBV28 and J is TRBJ1-2, with D hard to call. The CDR3 runs to 14 residues. Trimming removed 7 bases at V and 4 bases at J, with 16 bases between. Looked up from germline, CDR1 is MDHEN and CDR2 is SYDVKM. The CDR3 coding sequence is TGTGCCAGCACCCAAGACGGACTCCTCTATGGCTACACCTTC. This codes for CASTQDGLLYGYTF.

This rearrangement joins TRBV2 to TRBJ2-5; TRBD2 might be the D (7 bases). Deletions cut 0 bases from V and 5 bases from J, with 16 bases between. Germline V gene lookup returns CDR1 SNHLY and CDR2 FYNNEI. The CDR3 totals 16 residues. CDR3 bases: TGTGCCAGCAGTGAAGCGGGGGGGGGCGGAAGGGAGACCCAGTACTTC. This codes for CASSEAGGGGRETQYF.

The J gene is TRBJ2-2, the V gene TRBV5-4; no definite D call. The CDR3 has 16 amino acids. Trimming cost V 0 bases and J 1 base, with 10 bases left between them. Germline CDR1 reads SGHNT; CDR2 reads YYREEE (reference sequence). CDR3 coding DNA: TGTGCCAGCAGCTTGGGGCGTAACCGGAACACCGGGGAGCTGTTTTTT. Encoded protein: CASSLGRNRNTGELFF.

The chain couples TRBV7-2 to TRBJ2-3; the D gene could be TRBD1 or TRBD2 (5 bases each). V lost 3 bases, J lost 6 bases, and 7 bases lay in between. Germline V CDR1 and CDR2: SGHTA, FQGNSA. The CDR3 extends over 12 amino acids. CDR3 DNA: TGTGCCAGCAGCTTTTGGGGGGATACGCAGTATTTT. It translates to CASSFWGDTQYF.

V usage is TRBV3-1 and J usage is TRBJ1-1, with D maybe TRBD1 (5 bases). Trimming shortened V by 1 base and J by 11 bases, and 23 bases separated the two germline ends. Germline loops: CDR1 LGHDT, CDR2 YNNKEL (reference sequence). The CDR3 totals 16 residues. The CDR3 region has the DNA TGTGCCAGCAGCCAAGCCCGGGCCGGGGCCCTGCTACAGGCTTTCTTT. It codes for CASSQARAGALLQAFF.

This clonotype was picked up a small number of times. The chain combines TRBV2 with TRBJ1-5, with D possibly matching TRBD1 (6 bases). V lost 10 bases and J 2 bases, leaving 9 bases between the germline ends. Germline V gene lookup returns CDR1 SNHLY and CDR2 FYNNEI. The CDR3 totals 12 residues. The CDR3 nucleotides read TGTGCCACCCGACAGGGCAATCAGCCCCAGCATTTT. It yields the protein CATRQGNQPQHF.

The genes are TRBV7-9 and TRBJ1-2, with 7 bases that match TRBD1. CDR1 is SEHNR and CDR2 is FQNEAQ in the germline V gene (reference sequence). J lost 5 bases, V lost 2 bases, and 8 bases had no gene match. The CDR3 has 15 amino acids. CDR3 residues: CASSLPRQGGYGYTF. The CDR3 DNA is TGTGCCAGCAGCTTACCCCGACAGGGCGGGTATGGCTACACCTTC.

The rearrangement joins TRBV7-9 to TRBJ2-5, with D unclear. The length of the CDR3 is 13 residues. V was shortened by 2 bases and J by 0 bases, with 4 bases between the two germline ends. Germline V CDR1 and CDR2: SEHNR, FQNEAQ (reference sequence). The CDR3 DNA reads TGTGCCAGCAGCTTAAGGAACCAAGAGACCCAGTACTTC. Translation: CASSLRNQETQYF.

V and J are TRBV20-1 and TRBJ2-3, with TRBD2 matching over 12 bases. The CDR3 has 16 residues. Germline CDR1 and CDR2: DFQATT and SNEGSKA (reference sequence). V shed 3 bases and J 4 bases; nucleotides not matched to a gene: 8. The CDR3 reads CSASAETSGRPDTQYF. CDR3 bases: TGCAGTGCTAGCGCCGAGACTAGCGGGAGACCAGATACGCAGTATTTT.